This TCR beta chain was captured by sequencing in a study of human T cells and chemical hapten exposure. TCRdb re-derived calls from the RACE reads in MiXCR, one entry per CDR3 protein. The top ten clones hold about 1.4% of a sample with about 120,000 distinct CDR3 sequences, 9% to 13% of them seen once. The CDR3 covers 14 residues. Germline V gene lookup returns CDR1 MDHEN and CDR2 SYDVKM. V lost 6 bases to trimming and J lost 3 bases; unmatched junction nucleotides: 6. Documented time point: patch test 1, 2 weeks after DPC sensitization. Treatment indicated: therapeutic diphenylcyclopropenone sensitization with weekly scalp DPC.

The V call is TRBV28, the J call TRBJ2-7; 9 bases map to TRBD1. Sample: whole blood, taken in connection with sensitization to the hapten diphenylcyclopropenone (DPC). The receptor's source is a woman between 50 and 59 years old with alopecia areata. Some clones in this sample may be carry-over from other donors' samples. The DNA of the CDR3 is TGTGCCAGCAGCCTGACAGGGGGTGACTACGAGCAGTACTTC. Residues: CASSLTGGDYEQYF.